One and the same sample provided the 11 T cell receptor beta chains below, sequenced in a study of CD8 T cells in ankylosing spondylitis. Each CDR3 protein gets one entry after TCRdb re-called the 5' RACE reads with MiXCR. Of around 210,000 distinct CDR3 sequences in the sample, approximately 7.6% are singletons; the top ten hold 4.5% to 5%. The source material was blood, either unsorted or a sorted T cell fraction (not recorded which). These receptor sequences come from a female donor with ankylosing spondylitis or in good health (not recorded which).

This clonotype was picked up many times. The chain recombines TRBV7-2 with TRBJ1-1, with D perhaps TRBD1 (6 bases). The CDR3 contains 15 residues. Germline loops: CDR1 SGHTA, CDR2 FQGNSA. Trimming shortened V by 1 base and J by 4 bases, and 13 bases separated the two germline ends. The CDR3, as DNA: TGTGCCAGCAGCTTAGTGGGGGGGGCGACCACTGAAGCTTTCTTT. Residues: CASSLVGGATTEAFF.

The chain recombines TRBV5-1 with TRBJ1-2, with D possibly TRBD1 on 6 matching bases. Trimming stripped 5 bases from V and 5 bases from J, with 13 bases between. Per the germline V gene, CDR1 is SGHRS and CDR2 is YFSETQ. CDR3 length equals 13 residues. CDR3 amino acids: CASRGGLNYGYTF. In DNA form, the CDR3 reads TGCGCCAGCAGGGGGGGCCTCAATTATGGCTACACCTTC. The full variable domain, in which reference TRBV5-1 and TRBJ1-2 provide the parts outside the CDR3, is KAGVTQTPRYLIKTRGQQVTLSCSPISGHRSVSWYQQTPGQGLQFLFEYFSETQRNKGNFPGRFSGRQFSNSRSEMNVSTLELGDSALYLCASRGGLNYGYTFGSGTRLTVV.

Regarding this clonotype: Compared with germline, one end of the junction differs, possibly owing to a read error. The V gene is TRBV20-1, the J gene TRBJ2-7; D is unclear. The CDR3 loop spans 12 amino acids. Germline loops: CDR1 DFQATT, CDR2 SNEGSKA (reference sequence). The DNA for the CDR3 is TGCAGTGCTGGCGCTGAGACCTACGAGCAGTGCTTC. It translates to CSAGAETYEQCF.

This clonotype was recorded a few times. The chain employs TRBV7-2 and TRBJ2-4; TRBD1 might be the D (6 bases). Germline V gene data show CDR1 as SGHTA and CDR2 as FQGNSA. The CDR3 spans 15 residues. Trimming shortened V by 7 bases and J by 0 bases, and 13 bases separated the two germline ends. CDR3 in DNA: TGTGCCAGCAATTCAGGGGTTGGAGCCAAAAACATTCAGTACTTC. The encoded protein is CASNSGVGAKNIQYF.

Points on this clonotype: A much larger clonotype is one base distant, so this may be a read error. This chain joins TRBV18 and TRBJ2-1, with TRBD1 identical over 10 bases. Germline values: CDR1 KGHSH, CDR2 LQKENI. This CDR3 spans 17 amino acids. The V gene end was trimmed by 4 bases and the J gene end by 2 bases; junction bases not matched to a gene: 8. CDR3 coding DNA: TGTGCCAGCTCACAAGGGGCGGGACAGGGGACCTACAATGAGCAGTTCTTC. This sequence encodes CASSQGAGQGTYNEQFF.

In this sample, this clonotype turned up many times. The J gene is TRBJ2-7, the V gene TRBV20-1; 9 positions agree with TRBD2. The junction had 2 bases not matched to a gene; V was cut back by 6 bases and J by 2 bases. The germline CDR1 and CDR2 sequences are DFQATT and SNEGSKA (reference sequence). CDR3 length equals 12 residues. CDR3 residues: CSALAGPYEQYF. CDR3 bases: TGCAGTGCCCTAGCGGGACCCTACGAGCAGTACTTC.

This clonotype has ten or more counts. The DNA for the CDR3 is TGCGCCAGCAGCTGGGGGTTCGGTGGCTCTGGGGCCAACGTCCTGACTTTC. Protein sequence: CASSWGFGGSGANVLTF. The gene calls are TRBV5-1 and TRBJ2-6; D possibly matches TRBD1 or TRBD2 (5 bases each). This CDR3 comprises 17 residues. The V end lost 3 bases, the J end lost 0 bases, and 13 bases lay between the germline ends. Germline loops: CDR1 SGHRS, CDR2 YFSETQ.

The sample holds many counts of this clonotype. This chain joins TRBV20-1 and TRBJ2-7, with 8 bases identical to TRBD2. The CDR3 is 13 amino acids. V was pared by 6 bases and J by 4 bases, with 8 bases of the junction left unmatched. CDR1 is DFQATT and CDR2 is SNEGSKA in the germline V gene (reference sequence). Here the CDR3 DNA reads TGCAGTGCGCGGGTTGCTAGCGGGTACGAGCAGTACTTC. Amino acids: CSARVASGYEQYF.

On this clonotype itself: A much bigger clone sits one base away, suggesting this may be a read error. V and J are TRBV10-3 and TRBJ2-5; D gene unclear. The CDR3 sequence is 11 residues long. The V gene's germline CDR1 is ENHRY and CDR2 SYGVKD. CDR3 sequence: CTIKFGETQYF. The CDR3 coding sequence is TGTACCATCAAGTTTGGGGAGACCCAGTACTTC.

The rearrangement links TRBV7-2 to TRBJ2-2, with 11 bases lining up with TRBD2. Germline values: CDR1 SGHTA, CDR2 FQGNSA. The CDR3 has 17 residues. J gave up 4 bases and V 3 bases, and 7 bases lay outside the gene matches. CDR3 sequence: CASSFRLAGRGTGELFF. The CDR3 DNA sequence: TGTGCCAGCAGCTTCCGACTAGCGGGACGGGGCACCGGGGAGCTGTTTTTT.

Notes on this clonotype: A single base separates this from a much larger clone, so it may be a read error. The chain has TRBV12-3 or TRBV12-4 and TRBJ1-5, with a weak D call TRBD1 (6 bases). This CDR3 spans 14 amino acids. CDR3 amino acids: CAGSLRGVNQPQHF. In DNA, the CDR3 is TGTGCCGGCAGTTTAAGGGGGGTCAATCAGCCCCAGCATTTT.